These 2 T cell receptor beta chains share one sample of origin, sequenced in a study of regulatory T cells in long-lasting Graves disease. Building of the TCR beta libraries involved iRepertoire HTBI primers and Arm-PCR of CDR3 regions. TCRdb processed the multiplex PCR reads anew with MiXCR; each CDR3 protein has one entry. The sample includes 550,000 to 700,000 distinct CDR3 sequences, around 16% of them seen just once. Time point meaning: newly diagnosed GD, antithyroid drugs for less than 3 months. PBMCs were the source of the RNA used for TCR sequencing. The data also belong to a second study, concerning T cells in Graves' hyperthyroidism and ophthalmopathy.

Specimen: peripheral blood mononuclear cells (PBMCs), collected at new diagnosis, from a patient treated with antithyroid drugs. The origin of the receptors is a man younger than 30 with Graves disease.

The V call is TRBV5-1, the J call TRBJ2-2; D gene ambiguous. Germline V CDR1 and CDR2: SGHRS, YFSETQ. This CDR3 is built from 15 residues. Trimming stripped 5 bases from V and 3 bases from J, with 14 bases between. DNA of the CDR3: TGCGCCAGCAGACCGGGTGGATCTGACACCGGGGAGCTGTTTTTT. Translating gives CASRPGGSDTGELFF. Full variable domain (rest looked up from reference TRBV5-1 and TRBJ2-2): KAGVTQTPRYLIKTRGQQVTLSCSPISGHRSVSWYQQTPGQGLQFLFEYFSETQRNKGNFPGRFSGRQFSNSRSEMNVSTLELGDSALYLCASRPGGSDTGELFFGEGSRLTVL.

As regards this clonotype: Being one base from a much bigger clone, this may be a read error. The chain is built from TRBV7-9 and TRBJ2-7, with 10 bases identical to TRBD1. Per germline, CDR1 SEHNR and CDR2 FQNEAQ (reference sequence). The J segment lost 1 base and the V segment lost 4 bases, leaving 10 bases of the junction unmatched. This CDR3 comprises 17 residues. The CDR3 region is CASSYSDRGQRSYEQYF. As DNA, the CDR3 is TGTGCCAGCAGCTACAGCGACAGGGGGCAAAGGTCCTACGAGCAGTACTTC. The full variable domain, rest sourced from reference TRBV7-9 and TRBJ2-7, is DTGVSQNPRHKITKRGQNVTFRCDPISEHNRLYWYRQTLGQGPEFLTYFQNEAQLEKSRLLSDRFSAERPKGSFSTLEIQRTEQGDSAMYLCASSYSDRGQRSYEQYFGPGTRLTVT.